The rows below give T cell receptor beta chains drawn from one sample of a study of OX40 agonist ivuxolimab in advanced cancers. Libraries were prepared by immunoSEQ multiplex PCR; TCRdb keeps only in-frame clonotypes and omits some of them. In the table there are roughly 90,000 clones, 70% to 90% of which are singletons. This material consisted of CD4+ or CD8+ T cells sorted from blood, taken in a trial of the OX40 agonist ivuxolimab. The receptors stem from an adult with an advanced solid tumor such as melanoma, head and neck, liver or kidney cancer. The CDR3 runs from the conserved cysteine through the conserved F or W. Only some rows state a clone size, as once, few, many or a class for expanded clones.

TRBJ2-3,.,TRBV5-1,CASSLAGAWADTQYF
TRBJ2-7,.,TRBV27,CASKAGGGTGEQYF
TRBJ1-1,.,TRBV28,CASSYRGRFTEAFF
TRBJ1-1,once,TRBV5-1,CASSLATGGTEAFF
TRBJ1-1,.,TRBV11-3,CASSPGLGMNTEAFF
TRBJ2-2,.,TRBV10-1,CASTGTSGRKNHTGELFF
TRBJ2-5,.,TRBV5-1,CASSTDRGQETQYF
TRBJ2-4,.,TRBV23-1,CASSQTPVGQGAKAKNIQYF
TRBJ1-1,.,TRBV7-2,CASSLWAQGVTEAFF
TRBJ1-6,.,TRBV7-9,CASSLGLGSPLHF
TRBJ2-1,.,TRBV5-1,CASSRDRPLDEQFF
TRBJ1-5,.,TRBV5-1,CASSLGQAGNQPQHF
TRBJ2-1,.,TRBV9,CASSVAAGTSGSSSYNEQFF
TRBJ2-7,.,TRBV19,CASSTLREGLAGVEQYF
TRBJ1-5,.,TRBV28,CATQGQGHQPQHF
TRBJ2-1,.,TRBV19,CASRKREWYNEQFF
TRBJ2-2,.,TRBV25-1,CASTDYTNTGELFF
TRBJ1-1,.,TRBV7-2,CASKQGFTEAFF
TRBJ2-1,.,TRBV7-6,CASSPTNGHEQFF
TRBJ2-7,.,TRBV7-9,CASSLLAGGLKGDEQYF
TRBJ2-1,few,TRBV5-1,CASSLGRTHYYNEQFF
TRBJ1-4,.,TRBV7-8,CASSPEPGLLNEKLFF
TRBJ2-1,.,TRBV6-5,CASRRPGLPYNEQFF
TRBJ1-5,.,TRBV7-6,CASSLAARGGSQPQHF
TRBJ2-1,.,TRBV6-1,CASSGVVEQFF
TRBJ1-1,.,TRBV18,CASSTGGLTEAFF
TRBJ2-7,once,TRBV5-4,CASSFMTGEAYEQYF
TRBJ1-6,.,TRBV5-1,CASSLAPKEQGSNSPLHF
TRBJ1-2,.,TRBV6-5,CASSQLRTNYGYTF
TRBJ2-7,.,TRBV7-2,CASSRLANSYEQYF
TRBJ2-2,.,TRBV5-6,CASRILNRYTGELFF
TRBJ2-7,.,TRBV9,CASSVGGDSTEQYF
TRBJ2-7,.,TRBV18,CASSPPVQAYEQYF
TRBJ2-7,.,TRBV5-5,CASSSEAGVVSHEQYF
TRBJ2-1,.,TRBV7-3,CASSSSRPGQGLGEQFF
TRBJ1-2,few,TRBV5-1,CASSLTDVNGYTF
TRBJ2-7,.,TRBV10-3,CAISGSPGQGSYEQYF
TRBJ2-1,.,TRBV4-2,CASSQVVTSGKDEQFF
TRBJ1-1,.,TRBV7-2,CASSLVVRLNTEAFF
TRBJ1-4,.,TRBV21-1,CASSKEDTPTNEKLFF
TRBJ1-5,.,TRBV19,CASSIGRLQPQHF
TRBJ1-5,.,TRBV28,CASSLLHAGLGNQPQHF
TRBJ1-3,.,TRBV6-1,CASSVGGSGNTIYF
TRBJ2-1,.,TRBV5-1,CASSLRQGSNEQFF
TRBJ2-3,.,TRBV29-1,CSVIKDTQYF
TRBJ2-3,.,TRBV7-7,CASSLGGGGGTDTQYF
TRBJ1-1,.,TRBV9,CASSVLVDTEAFF
TRBJ1-6,.,TRBV5-4,CASSLPLGTSYNSPLHF
TRBJ2-3,.,TRBV5-1,CASSPDPTGSSTDTQYF
TRBJ1-2,.,TRBV5-1,CASSSGTGYHAGYTF
TRBJ2-1,.,TRBV11-3,CASSLGELGDEQFF
TRBJ1-5,.,TRBV14,CASSQDLNQPQHF